This T cell receptor (beta chain) was captured by sequencing in a study of blood T cell repertoires in COVID-19. This clone was found a few times. The repertoire was sequenced with immunoSEQ multiplex PCR; TCRdb's copy has only in-frame clones and lacks some. Of about 58,000 clones detected, over 70% appear once; the ten largest clones hold approximately 4.9%. Trimming removed 9 bases from V and 7 bases from J; junction bases left unmatched: 3. The CDR3 consists of 11 residues. In germline, CDR1 is MNHNY, CDR2 SVGAGI (reference sequence). The rearrangement links TRBV6-6 to TRBJ1-1; TRBD1 matches at 9 bases. Sequencing was carried out using peripheral blood. The receptor comes from a human donor in a cohort sampled during active COVID-19. The CDR3 DNA sequence: TGTGCCAGACAGGGGGCGGTTGAAGCTTTCTTT. Translated, it gives CARQGAVEAFF.